This T cell receptor (beta chain) was documented in a study of OX40 agonist ivuxolimab in advanced cancers. Profiling relied on immunoSEQ multiplex PCR, and the TCRdb table lists in-frame clones only, not all of them. The table lists some 16,000 clones, approximately 86% of them singletons. Overall study results and limits: Both blood CD4+ and CD8+ T cells showed clonal growth by week 6 at 0.1 to 3.0 mg/kg. The study found among the lowest clonal expansion in partial responders at 0.1-3.0 mg/kg.

Comment on this clone: The antigen is not known.

The TCR sequence derives from an adult with an advanced solid tumor such as melanoma, head and neck, liver or kidney cancer. Sequencing used CD4+ or CD8+ T cells sorted from blood, obtained in a trial of the OX40 agonist ivuxolimab.

This CDR3 reads CARTSDNTQYF. CDR3 in DNA: TGTGCCAGAACCTCCGATAATACGCAGTATTTT. The chain has TRBV2 and TRBJ2-3; D is undetermined. The CDR3 length is 11 residues. Germline V CDR1 and CDR2: SNHLY, FYNNEI. The germline V and J ends were trimmed by 9 bases and 7 bases, with 11 bases remaining between them. The full variable domain, its missing parts supplied by reference TRBV2 and TRBJ2-3, is EPEVTQTPSHQVTQMGQEVILRCVPISNHLYFYWYRQILGQKVEFLVSFYNNEISEKSEIFDDQFSVERPDGSNFTLKIRSTKLEDSAMYFCARTSDNTQYFGPGTRLTVL.